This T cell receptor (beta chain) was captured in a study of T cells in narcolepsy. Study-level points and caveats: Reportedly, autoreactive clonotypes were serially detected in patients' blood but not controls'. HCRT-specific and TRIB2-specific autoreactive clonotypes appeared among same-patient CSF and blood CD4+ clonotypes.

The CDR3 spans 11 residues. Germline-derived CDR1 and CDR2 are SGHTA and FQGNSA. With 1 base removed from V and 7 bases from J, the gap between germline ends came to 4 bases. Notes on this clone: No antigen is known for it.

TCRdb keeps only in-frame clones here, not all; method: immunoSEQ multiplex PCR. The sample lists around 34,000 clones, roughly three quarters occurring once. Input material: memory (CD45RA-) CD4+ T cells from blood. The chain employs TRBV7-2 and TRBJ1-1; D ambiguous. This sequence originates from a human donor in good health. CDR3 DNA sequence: TGTGCCAGCAGCTTAGGCTTTGAAGCTTTCTTT. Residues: CASSLGFEAFF.